Listed here are 26 T cell receptor beta chains from one sample, sequenced in a study of shared clonotypes between healthy human individuals. Profiling relied on immunoSEQ multiplex PCR, and the TCRdb table lists in-frame clones only, not all of them. The data hold about 600,000 clones, with less than 98% observed a single time. Sequencing input: naive CD4+ T cells sorted from blood. The subset denotes: CD45RA+ positively selected. All receptors come from a woman under 40 in good health.

The gene calls are TRBV10-1 and TRBJ2-2, with D perhaps matching TRBD1 or TRBD2 (5 bases each). This CDR3 is 16 amino acids long. Per germline, CDR1 WNHNN and CDR2 SYGVQD (reference sequence). The V end was cut by 0 bases, the J end by 4 bases, with 12 bases between. The CDR3 bases are TGCGCCAGCAGTGAGTCCGGGGACCCGGGCACCGGGGAGCTGTTTTTT. The encoded protein is CASSESGDPGTGELFF.

This chain links TRBV21-1 with TRBJ2-5; no check of the table's D call, TRBD1, against the DNA was made. TRBV21-1 is a documented pseudogene. The CDR3 contains 16 residues. CDR3 DNA sequence: TGTGCCAGCAGCAGCCAGCCCGGACAGACCCAAGAGACCCAGTACTTC. Its translation is CASSSQPGQTQETQYF.

The chain couples TRBV4-1 to TRBJ1-3; unclear D gene. The CDR3 sequence is 15 residues long. The V end was cut by 0 bases, the J end by 0 bases, with 6 bases between. Germline-derived CDR1 and CDR2 are MGHRA and YSYEKL. In DNA form, the CDR3 reads TGCGCCAGCAGCCAAGAGGGCAGCTCTGGAAACACCATATATTTT. This gives the protein CASSQEGSSGNTIYF.

The chain couples TRBV6-5 to TRBJ2-7; D is unresolved. Germline V gene sequence: CDR1 MNHEY, CDR2 SVGAGI. The CDR3 has 15 amino acids. Between the trimmed V and J ends, which lost 5 bases and 2 bases, there was a span of 16 bases. CDR3 bases: TGTGCCAGCAGTAACGGCTACCACCATCCCTACGAGCAGTACTTC. It encodes CASSNGYHHPYEQYF.

V gene TRBV9 combines with J gene TRBJ2-3, with 9 bases that match TRBD2. In germline, CDR1 is SGDLS, CDR2 YYNGEE. V lost 0 bases and J lost 1; bases outside the gene matches: 0. The CDR3 consists of 15 residues. As DNA, the CDR3 is TGTGCCAGCAGCGTAGTAGCGGGGGGCACAGATACGCAGTATTTT. Its translation is CASSVVAGGTDTQYF. The variable domain in full, with the rest retrieved from reference TRBV9 and TRBJ2-3, is DSGVTQTPKHLITATGQRVTLRCSPRSGDLSVYWYQQSLDQGLQFLIQYYNGEERAKGNILERFSAQQFPDLHSELNLSSLELGDSALYFCASSVVAGGTDTQYFGPGTRLTVL.

The chain employs TRBV25-1 and TRBJ2-5, with 8 bases identical to TRBD2. This CDR3 has 14 residues. V lost 7 bases to trimming and J lost 1 base; unmatched junction nucleotides: 5. Germline assignment: CDR1 MGHDK and CDR2 SYGVNS. The CDR3 nucleotides are TGTGCCAGCATGTCAGCGGGGGTCCAAGAGACCCAGTACTTC. This codes for CASMSAGVQETQYF.

This clone was observed once. Other nucleotide sequences from this sample produce the same CDR3. The rearrangement uses TRBV6-5 and TRBJ2-7; tentatively, D is TRBD2 (6 bases). This CDR3 is built from 11 residues. Germline CDR1 is MNHEY and CDR2 is SVGAGI. Trimming shortened V by 6 bases and J by 4 bases, and 7 bases separated the two germline ends. Written as DNA, the CDR3 is TGTGCCAGCAGCCGGGGGTACGAGCAGTACTTC. It codes for CASSRGYEQYF.

Regarding this clone: Other DNA sequences in this specimen translate into the identical CDR3. The chain uses TRBV6-5 and TRBJ1-1, with D unresolved. Trimming shortened V by 3 bases and J by 0 bases, and 5 bases separated the two germline ends. Germline CDR1 MNHEY, CDR2 SVGAGI. The CDR3 spans 13 residues. The CDR3 protein is CASSYTVNTEAFF. The CDR3 nucleotides are TGTGCCAGCAGTTATACAGTGAACACTGAAGCTTTCTTT.

The rearrangement links TRBV2 to TRBJ2-7; 12 bases fit TRBD2. CDR3 length equals 15 residues. Germline CDR1 SNHLY, CDR2 FYNNEI. Losses at the gene ends were 6 bases for V and 0 bases for J; bases not matched to a gene: 3. The CDR3 nucleotides read TGTGCCAGCAGGCGGACTAGCGGGGCCTCCTACGAGCAGTACTTC. This gives the protein CASRRTSGASYEQYF.

Points on this clone: Sequence at one end of the junction differs from germline and may be a read error. The rearrangement links TRBV6-1 to TRBJ2-2; D is unresolved. Germline loops: CDR1 MNHNS, CDR2 SASEGT. The CDR3 length is 14 residues. The CDR3 here is CASREAIVAGELFF. DNA of the CDR3: TGTGCCAGCAGAGAAGCGATAGTAGCCGGGGAGCTGTTTTTT.

To note about this clone: The sample carries other DNA sequences with the same CDR3. This chain uses TRBV28 with TRBJ2-3, with 7 bases that match TRBD1. There are 14 residues in the CDR3. V trimming: 4 bases; J trimming: 1 base; junction bases outside the gene matches: 2. Germline V gives CDR1 MDHEN, CDR2 SYDVKM. In DNA, the CDR3 is TGTGCCAGCAGTTCAGGACAGGGCACAGATACGCAGTATTTT. It codes for CASSSGQGTDTQYF.

This chain joins TRBV21-1 and TRBJ2-7. TRBV21-1 is a documented pseudogene. The CDR3 is 8 amino acids. In DNA form, the CDR3 reads TGTGCTTGCTACGAGCAGTACTTC. This codes for CACYEQYF.

This clone was detected only once. V and J are TRBV14 and TRBJ2-7; 7 bases align to TRBD2. This CDR3 is built from 17 residues. Germline trimming cut 2 bases from V and 6 bases from J; bases unmatched to any gene: 16. Germline assignment: CDR1 SGHDN and CDR2 FVKESK. The CDR3 DNA is TGTGCCAGCAGCCAACGGTTTACCAAAACGCGGGGGATCGAGCAGTACTTC. Translation: CASSQRFTKTRGIEQYF. The complete variable domain, with remaining parts taken from reference TRBV14 and TRBJ2-7, reads EAGVTQFPSHSVIEKGQTVTLRCDPISGHDNLYWYRRVMGKEIKFLLHFVKESKQDESGMPNNRFLAERTGGTYSTLKVQPAELEDSGVYFCASSQRFTKTRGIEQYFGPGTRLTVT.

J is TRBJ2-5 and V is TRBV7-9; D unresolved. TRBJ2-7 explains the end of the DNA better; the J call may be wrong. The germline V gene has CDR1 SEHNR and CDR2 FQNEAQ (reference sequence). The CDR3 spans 14 residues. CDR3 in amino acids: CASSLTDGSYEQYF. CDR3 sequence (DNA): TGTGCCAGCAGCTTGACCGACGGTAGCTACGAGCAGTACTTC.

The chain carries TRBV2 and TRBJ2-1; 11 nucleotides agree with TRBD2. Germline V gives CDR1 SNHLY, CDR2 FYNNEI. Trimming cost V 9 bases and J 1 base; bases outside gene matches: 11. CDR3 length: 17 amino acids. CDR3 coding DNA: TGTGCCAGGGCAGGGACTAGCGGACTTCCTTCCTACAATGAGCAGTTCTTC. Residues: CARAGTSGLPSYNEQFF.

The gene calls are TRBV5-1 and TRBJ2-2, with 9 bases lining up with TRBD2. Per germline, CDR1 SGHRS and CDR2 YFSETQ. The CDR3 has 16 residues. The ends lost 6 bases at V and 5 bases at J; junction bases unmatched: 11. The CDR3 here is CASTQAGGVVTGELFF. CDR3 coding DNA: TGCGCCAGCACTCAAGCGGGAGGTGTTGTTACCGGGGAGCTGTTTTTT. The full variable domain, with the rest looked up from reference TRBV5-1 and TRBJ2-2, is KAGVTQTPRYLIKTRGQQVTLSCSPISGHRSVSWYQQTPGQGLQFLFEYFSETQRNKGNFPGRFSGRQFSNSRSEMNVSTLELGDSALYLCASTQAGGVVTGELFFGEGSRLTVL.

The J gene is TRBJ2-7, the V gene TRBV19; possible D gene TRBD2, 5 bases. Germline CDR1 and CDR2: LNHDA and SQIVND (reference sequence). CDR3 length: 17 residues. The V end lost 5 bases, the J end lost 1 base, and 21 bases lay between the germline ends. For the CDR3, the DNA is TGTGCCAGTAGTCTATCGAGCGGAACAGACCGGTCCTACGAGCAGTACTTC. This encodes CASSLSSGTDRSYEQYF.

This chain uses TRBV21-1 with TRBJ1-2; TRBD1, the D gene given by the table, was not confirmed from the DNA. TRBV21-1 is given as a pseudogene. This CDR3 is 14 amino acids long. CDR3 amino acids: CASSKVPCQDGYTF. As DNA, the CDR3 is TGTGCCAGCAGCAAAGTCCCTTGCCAGGATGGCTACACCTTC.

The CDR3 here is CASSQASGVVSDEQFF. The CDR3 coding sequence is TGTGCCAGCAGCCAGGCTTCAGGGGTCGTTAGCGATGAGCAGTTCTTC. The chain is built from TRBV4-2 and TRBJ2-1; tentative D call: TRBD1 (6 bases). The germline V gene has CDR1 LGHNA and CDR2 YNFKEQ. There are 16 residues in the CDR3. Trimming took off 3 bases at V and 8 bases at J, with 20 bases between the two ends.

The chain is built from TRBV6-1 and TRBJ1-5, with D uncertain. This CDR3 comprises 15 residues. The V gene's germline CDR1 is MNHNS and CDR2 SASEGT. Trimming took off 4 bases at V and 1 base at J, with 11 bases between the two ends. The chain's CDR3 is CASSVEGRSNQPQHF. The CDR3 coding sequence is TGTGCCAGCAGTGTTGAGGGTAGGAGCAATCAGCCCCAGCATTTT.

This sequence joins TRBV25-1 and TRBJ1-4; a possible D gene is TRBD1 (6 bases). The CDR3 length is 15 residues. Trimming stripped 7 bases from V and 7 bases from J, with 19 bases between. Germline CDR1 reads MGHDK; CDR2 reads SYGVNS. The CDR3 DNA reads as TGTGCCAGCACAATCTTCCCTTGGGGGCGTGAAAAACTGTTTTTT. Translated, it gives CASTIFPWGREKLFF.

The V and J genes are TRBV2 and TRBJ2-5, with D perhaps TRBD2 (5 bases). Germline V gene lookup returns CDR1 SNHLY and CDR2 FYNNEI. The CDR3 spans 13 residues. V lost 7 bases and J 2 bases, leaving 11 bases between the germline ends. CDR3 sequence (DNA): TGTGCCAGCAACGCGGGCGTACAAGAGACCCAGTACTTC. Protein product: CASNAGVQETQYF.

J is TRBJ1-1 and V is TRBV27, with D maybe TRBD1 (5 bases). V lost 7 bases, J lost 7 bases, and 16 bases lay in between. The CDR3 is made up of 13 amino acids. CDR1 MNHEY and CDR2 SMNVEV come from the germline V gene (reference sequence). The chain's CDR3 is CASTSEVGGEAFF. In DNA, the CDR3 is TGTGCCAGCACCTCAGAGGTCGGGGGTGAAGCTTTCTTT.

This rearrangement joins TRBV28 to TRBJ2-5; 10 nucleotides match TRBD1. The CDR3 totals 15 residues. The V gene's germline CDR1 is MDHEN and CDR2 SYDVKM. Germline trimming cut 6 bases from V and 4 bases from J; bases unmatched to any gene: 8. CDR3 amino acids: CASRPTGGGRETQYF. In DNA form, the CDR3 reads TGTGCCAGCAGACCGACAGGGGGCGGAAGAGAGACCCAGTACTTC.

The V gene is TRBV6-6, the J gene TRBJ2-3; no firm D call. Trimming removed 11 bases at V and 2 bases at J, with 11 bases between. The CDR3 sequence is 12 residues long. Germline CDR1 is MNHNY and CDR2 is SVGAGI (reference sequence). The CDR3 region is CASGGITDTQYF. The CDR3 DNA sequence: TGTGCCTCGGGTGGTATCACAGATACGCAGTATTTT.

J is TRBJ2-1 and V is TRBV28, with D perhaps matching TRBD2 (6 bases). The CDR3 covers 12 residues. Germline V lookup: CDR1 MDHEN, CDR2 SYDVKM. Trimming stripped 8 bases from V and 9 bases from J, with 14 bases between. The CDR3 protein is CASVRRGFEQFF. The CDR3 DNA reads TGTGCCAGCGTAAGACGGGGGTTTGAGCAGTTCTTC.